The clone carrying this TCR beta chain was detected a few times. Its antigen is unidentified. Since a much larger clone is just one base distant, this may be a read error. J gave up 2 bases and V 2 bases, and 15 bases lay outside the gene matches. Germline CDR1 and CDR2: MDHEN and SYDVKM. The CDR3 consists of 18 residues. In the original analysis: ImmunoSEQ output lacked quality scores and full-length reads, limiting matched filtering. The assay was immunoSEQ multiplex PCR, and TCRdb's table has in-frame clones only and misses some. The DNA was the basis for D and trimming; V, J and clone size are from that table. The sample records about 1.1 million clones, 70% to 85% being singletons. The data are from a study of shared clonotypes between healthy human individuals. The study's findings and limits: A limitation of the genetic and exposure-history diversity represented arose from few donors. Naive subsets generally exceeded memory subsets in estimated richness.

The origin of this receptor is a man between 18 and 29 years old in good health. Some clones in this sample may be carry-over from other donors' samples. Material: memory CD4+ T cells from PBMCs. Subset noted: CD45RA-negative fraction. This chain links TRBV28 with TRBJ2-7, with TRBD2 matching over 7 bases. CDR3 bases: TGTGCCAGCAGTTTAAGCGGGGCTTTCACATTTAACACCTACGAGCAGTACTTC. Its translation is CASSLSGAFTFNTYEQYF.